This TCR beta chain was recorded in a study of T-cell memory formation after mild COVID-19 (TCRdb year 2021). Describing the broader study: TCR sequence clusters from the two donors were largely donor specific. T-cell clones expanding and contracting after mild COVID-19 in two donors were tracked by longitudinal TCRalpha and TCRbeta repertoire sequencing. Two young, previously healthy adult volunteers made up the cohort, one male and one female. Findings and caveats that apply to the study as a whole: The study included only a couple of mild cases, and larger cohorts that include severe cases with pre-infection samples were judged to be necessary. The detection of some responding clones in pre-infection memory suggests that pre-existing cross-reactive memory T cells joined the SARS-CoV-2 response. SARS-CoV-2 specificity of the second-wave clones peaking on day 37 was not confirmed. Balanced CD4/CD8 phenotypes were observed for clones contracting from day 15 to 85, whereas a bias towards CD4+ was observed for a second wave of clones expanding from day 15 to 37. Contracting CD4+ clones were found mainly in CM and EM memory subsets, while CD8+ clones were enriched in EMRA.

Of note for this clonotype: It has no known antigen specificity. Nothing much larger sits one base from this clone, and base qualities are not available.

Sequencing was carried out with an Illumina NovaSeq 6000. cDNA libraries for TCRalpha and TCRbeta were prepared by 5'RACE using constant-segment primers, with sample barcodes and unique molecular identifiers added. Trizol reagent was used to extract RNA from every sample. The libraries were amplified in two PCR steps, and the second step added a second sample barcode and Illumina TruSeq adapters. Sequencing of libraries was performed on an Illumina NovaSeq with 2 x 150 bp paired-end reads. On the authors' methods: Demultiplexing of reads and collapsing into UMI-guided consensus sequences were performed with migec v1.2.7. With mixcr v2.1.11, UMI consensuses were aligned to TRA and TRB V and J templates and assembled into clonotypes. Expanded or contracted clonotypes were those called significant by both edgeR and NoisET, with noise models trained on biological replicates. For edgeR calls, the cutoffs were a false discovery rate-adjusted p below 0.01 and a log2 fold-change threshold of 1. As an exploratory analysis of dynamics, PCA with hierarchical clustering was applied to max-normalized trajectories of the 1000 most abundant clonotypes. Separately sequenced CD4+ and CD8+ repertoires were used to assign a CD4 or CD8 phenotype to each responding clone. The public reads were run again by TCRdb, first through fastp at Q25 and then through MiXCR, and only productive beta chains were kept. Each CDR3 protein appears once, grouped with its most common genes and DNA. The V and J calls here are based on TCRdb, not the publication. The sample table shows roughly 35,000 distinct CDR3 sequences, and around 21% are seen once. Together, the top ten hold less than 2% of the sample.

Sequences SEHNR (CDR1) and FQNEAQ (CDR2) are obtained from the germline V gene (reference sequence). From its cysteine to its phenylalanine, the CDR3 spans 10 amino acids. Kept here is only the CDR3 DNA, which spans 30 bases and is read in frame from base 1. V lost 5 bases and J lost 7 bases; the stretch between them is 3 bases long. Ficoll-Paque density gradient centrifugation was the method used to isolate PBMCs. The sequenced sample was PBMCs or a T cell subset sorted from them (not recorded which). The sequence derives from an adult who had mild COVID-19 (a few samples of this study predate the infection). The sample titles of this study are shuffled in the database, so cell type and time point are left out. In this chain, TRBV7-9 is recombined with TRBJ2-1, with the D gene call left open. The CDR3 protein: CASSSNEQFF. In nucleotide form, the sequence is TGTGCCAGCAGCAGTAATGAGCAGTTCTTC. The CDR3 plus the reference TRBV7-9 and TRBJ2-1 genes for the other parts give the full variable domain: DTGVSQNPRHKITKRGQNVTFRCDPISEHNRLYWYRQTLGQGPEFLTYFQNEAQLEKSRLLSDRFSAERPKGSFSTLEIQRTEQGDSAMYLCASSSNEQFFGPGTRLTVL.